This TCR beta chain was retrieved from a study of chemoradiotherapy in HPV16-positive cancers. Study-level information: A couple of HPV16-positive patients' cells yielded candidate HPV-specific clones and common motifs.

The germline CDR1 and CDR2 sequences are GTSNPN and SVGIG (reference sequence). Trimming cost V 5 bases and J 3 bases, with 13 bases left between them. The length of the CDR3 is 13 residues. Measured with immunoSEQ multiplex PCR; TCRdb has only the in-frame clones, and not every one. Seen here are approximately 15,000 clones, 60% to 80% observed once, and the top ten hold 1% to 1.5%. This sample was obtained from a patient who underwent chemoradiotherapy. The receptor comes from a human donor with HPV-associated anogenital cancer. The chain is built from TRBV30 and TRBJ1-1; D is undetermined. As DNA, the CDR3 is TGTGCCTGGGTACAGAACCCCGACACTGAAGCTTTCTTT. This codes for CAWVQNPDTEAFF.